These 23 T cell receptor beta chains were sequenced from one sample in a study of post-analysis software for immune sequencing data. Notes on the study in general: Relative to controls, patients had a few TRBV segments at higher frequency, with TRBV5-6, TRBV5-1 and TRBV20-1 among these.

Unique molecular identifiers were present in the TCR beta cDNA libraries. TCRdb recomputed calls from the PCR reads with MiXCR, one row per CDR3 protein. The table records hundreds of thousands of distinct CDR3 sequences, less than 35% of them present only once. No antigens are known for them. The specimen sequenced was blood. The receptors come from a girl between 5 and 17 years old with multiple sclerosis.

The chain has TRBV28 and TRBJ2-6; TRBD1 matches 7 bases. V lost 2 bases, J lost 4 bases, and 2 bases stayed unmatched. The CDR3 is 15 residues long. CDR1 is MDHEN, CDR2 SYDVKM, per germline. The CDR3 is CASSLTGAGANVLTF. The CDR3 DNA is TGTGCCAGCAGTTTAACAGGGGCCGGGGCCAACGTCCTGACTTTC.

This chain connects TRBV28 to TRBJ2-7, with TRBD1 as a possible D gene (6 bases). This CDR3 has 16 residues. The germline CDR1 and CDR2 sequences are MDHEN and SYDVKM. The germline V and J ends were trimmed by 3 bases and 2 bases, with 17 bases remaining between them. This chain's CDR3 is CASSFRAGAYPYEQYF. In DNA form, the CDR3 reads TGTGCCAGCAGTTTTAGGGCAGGGGCATACCCCTACGAGCAGTACTTC.

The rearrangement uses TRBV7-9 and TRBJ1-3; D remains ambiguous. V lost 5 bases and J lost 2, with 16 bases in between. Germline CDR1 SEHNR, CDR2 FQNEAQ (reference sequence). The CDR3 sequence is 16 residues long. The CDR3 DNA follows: TGTGCCAGCAGCACGGGGAGGCTCACAACTGGAAACACCATATATTTT. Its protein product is CASSTGRLTTGNTIYF.

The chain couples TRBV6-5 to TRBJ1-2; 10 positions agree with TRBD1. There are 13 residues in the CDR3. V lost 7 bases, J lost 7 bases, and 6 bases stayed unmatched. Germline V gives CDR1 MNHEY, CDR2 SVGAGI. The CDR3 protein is CASTWDRGTGYTF. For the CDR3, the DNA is TGTGCCAGCACCTGGGACAGGGGTACTGGCTACACCTTC.

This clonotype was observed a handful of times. CDR3 loop: CASTEGVNEQFF. CDR3 DNA sequence: TGTGCCAGCACCGAGGGGGTGAATGAGCAGTTCTTC. The chain employs TRBV28 and TRBJ2-1; the D gene is possibly TRBD1 (6 bases). Germline V lookup: CDR1 MDHEN, CDR2 SYDVKM. The CDR3 loop spans 12 amino acids. V shed 7 bases and J shed 7 bases, with 11 bases lying between them. Based on the CDR3 plus reference TRBV28 and TRBJ2-1, the full variable domain is DVKVTQSSRYLVKRTGEKVFLECVQDMDHENMFWYRQDPGLGLRLIYFSYDVKMKEKGDIPEGYSVSREKKERFSLILESASTNQTSMYLCASTEGVNEQFFGPGTRLTVL.

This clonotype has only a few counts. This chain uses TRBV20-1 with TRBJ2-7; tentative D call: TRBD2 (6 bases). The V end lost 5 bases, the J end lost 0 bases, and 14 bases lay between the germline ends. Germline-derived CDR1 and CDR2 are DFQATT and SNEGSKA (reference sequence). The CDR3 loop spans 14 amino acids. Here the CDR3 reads CSAAGSGDSYEQYF. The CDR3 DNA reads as TGCAGTGCTGCCGGTAGCGGCGACTCCTACGAGCAGTACTTC.

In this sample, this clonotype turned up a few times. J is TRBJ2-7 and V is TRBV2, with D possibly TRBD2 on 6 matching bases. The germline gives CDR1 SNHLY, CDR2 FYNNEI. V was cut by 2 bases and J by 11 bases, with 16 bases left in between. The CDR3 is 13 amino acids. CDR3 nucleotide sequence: TGTGCCAGCAGTGAATGGGCTAGCTGGAGGGAGTACTTC. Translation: CASSEWASWREYF.

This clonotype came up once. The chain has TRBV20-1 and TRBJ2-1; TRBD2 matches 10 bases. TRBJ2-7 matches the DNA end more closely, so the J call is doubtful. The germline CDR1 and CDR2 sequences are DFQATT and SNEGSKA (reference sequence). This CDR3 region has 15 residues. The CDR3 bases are TGCAGTGCTTTCATAGCGGGAGGCCGCTACTACGAGCAGTACTTC. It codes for CSAFIAGGRYYEQYF.

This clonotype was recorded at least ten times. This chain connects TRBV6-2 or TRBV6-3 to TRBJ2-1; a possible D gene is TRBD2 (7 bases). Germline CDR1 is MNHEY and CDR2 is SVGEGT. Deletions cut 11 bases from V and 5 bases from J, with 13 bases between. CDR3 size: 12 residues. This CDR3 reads CASGGKNNEQFF. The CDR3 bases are TGTGCCTCGGGGGGCAAGAACAATGAGCAGTTCTTC.

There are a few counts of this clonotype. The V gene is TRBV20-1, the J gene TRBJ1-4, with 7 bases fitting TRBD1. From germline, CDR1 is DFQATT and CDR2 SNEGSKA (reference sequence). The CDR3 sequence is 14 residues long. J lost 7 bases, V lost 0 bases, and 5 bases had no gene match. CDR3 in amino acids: CSARDYSGGEKLFF. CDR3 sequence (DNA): TGCAGTGCTAGAGATTACTCAGGGGGTGAAAAACTGTTTTTT.

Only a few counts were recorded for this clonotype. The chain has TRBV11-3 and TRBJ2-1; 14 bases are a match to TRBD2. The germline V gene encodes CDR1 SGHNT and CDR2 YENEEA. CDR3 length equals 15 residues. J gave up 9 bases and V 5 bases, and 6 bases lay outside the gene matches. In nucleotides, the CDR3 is TGTGCCAGCAGCCCGGGACTAGCGGGAGCGGGTGAGCAGTTCTTC. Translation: CASSPGLAGAGEQFF.

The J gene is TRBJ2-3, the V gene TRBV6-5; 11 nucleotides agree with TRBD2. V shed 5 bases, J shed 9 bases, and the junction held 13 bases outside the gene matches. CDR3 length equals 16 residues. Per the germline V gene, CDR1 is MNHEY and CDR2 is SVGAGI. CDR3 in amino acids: CASSPIAGGTWATQYF. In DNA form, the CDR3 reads TGTGCCAGCAGTCCCATAGCGGGAGGGACGTGGGCAACGCAGTATTTT.

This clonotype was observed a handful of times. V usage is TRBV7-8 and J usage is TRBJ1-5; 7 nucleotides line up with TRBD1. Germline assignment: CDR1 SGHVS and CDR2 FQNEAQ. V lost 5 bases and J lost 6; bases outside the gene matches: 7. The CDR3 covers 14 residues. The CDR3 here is CASSTRQGRQPQHF. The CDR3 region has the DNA TGTGCCAGCAGCACCCGACAGGGACGTCAGCCCCAGCATTTT.

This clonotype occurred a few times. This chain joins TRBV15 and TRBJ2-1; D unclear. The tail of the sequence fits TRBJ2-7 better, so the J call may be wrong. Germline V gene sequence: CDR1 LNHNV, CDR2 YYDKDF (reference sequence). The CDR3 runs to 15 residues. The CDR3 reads CATSRGPSSYNEQYF. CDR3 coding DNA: TGTGCCACCAGCAGAGGACCGAGCTCCTACAATGAGCAGTACTTC.

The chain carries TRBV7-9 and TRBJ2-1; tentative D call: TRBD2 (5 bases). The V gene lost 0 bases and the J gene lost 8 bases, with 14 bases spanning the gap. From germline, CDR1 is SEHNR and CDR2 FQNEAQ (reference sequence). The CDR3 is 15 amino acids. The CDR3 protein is CASSLATFLGDEQFF. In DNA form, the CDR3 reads TGTGCCAGCAGCTTAGCTACTTTTCTCGGGGATGAGCAGTTCTTC.

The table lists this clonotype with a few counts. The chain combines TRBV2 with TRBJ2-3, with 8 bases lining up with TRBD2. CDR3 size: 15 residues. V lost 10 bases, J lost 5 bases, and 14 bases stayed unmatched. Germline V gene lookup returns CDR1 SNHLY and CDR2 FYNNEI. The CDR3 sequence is CATHPGTSRKDTQYF. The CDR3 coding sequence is TGTGCCACCCACCCTGGGACTAGTCGCAAAGATACGCAGTATTTT.

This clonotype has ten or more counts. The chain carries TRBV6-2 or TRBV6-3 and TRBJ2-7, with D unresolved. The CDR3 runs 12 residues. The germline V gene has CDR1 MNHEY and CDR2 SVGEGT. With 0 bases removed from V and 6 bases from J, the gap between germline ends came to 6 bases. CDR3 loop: CASSYSILEQYF. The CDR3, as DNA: TGTGCCAGCAGTTACTCGATTCTCGAGCAGTACTTC.

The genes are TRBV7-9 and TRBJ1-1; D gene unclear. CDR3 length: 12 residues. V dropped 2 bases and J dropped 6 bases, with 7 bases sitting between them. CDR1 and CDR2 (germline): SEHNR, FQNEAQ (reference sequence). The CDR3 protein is CASSLSVPEAFF. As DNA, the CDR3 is TGTGCCAGCAGCTTAAGTGTCCCTGAAGCTTTCTTT.

For the CDR3, the DNA is TGCGCCAGCCATACGGACGGTGATTACGGGCAGTACTTC. This sequence encodes CASHTDGDYGQYF. The V gene is TRBV5-1, the J gene TRBJ2-5; D not resolved. CDR1 is SGHRS, CDR2 YFSETQ, per germline. The CDR3 length is 13 residues. V dropped 7 bases and J dropped 11 bases, with 21 bases sitting between them.

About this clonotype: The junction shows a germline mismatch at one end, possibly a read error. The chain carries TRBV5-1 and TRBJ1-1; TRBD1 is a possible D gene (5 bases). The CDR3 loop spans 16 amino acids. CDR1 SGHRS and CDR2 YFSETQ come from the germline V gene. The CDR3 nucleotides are TGCGCCAGCAGCCGGGACCCTAAGGGTTACAACACTGAGGCTTTCTTT. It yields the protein CASSRDPKGYNTEAFF.

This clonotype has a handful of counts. CDR3 DNA: TGTGCCAGCTTTGGGGCCAACGTCCTGACTTTC. It is translated as CASFGANVLTF. V is TRBV6-5 and J is TRBJ2-6; D uncertain. This CDR3 has 11 residues. The germline CDR1 and CDR2 sequences are MNHEY and SVGAGI. Trimming stripped 8 bases from V and 3 bases from J, with 2 bases between.

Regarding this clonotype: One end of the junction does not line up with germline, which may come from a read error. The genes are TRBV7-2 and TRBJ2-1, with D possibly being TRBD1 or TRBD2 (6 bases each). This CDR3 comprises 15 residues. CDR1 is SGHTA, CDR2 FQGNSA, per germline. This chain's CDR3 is CASSSQGGIGNDQFF. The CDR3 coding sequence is TGTGCCAGCAGCTCGCAAGGGGGGATCGGAAATGATCAGTTCTTC.

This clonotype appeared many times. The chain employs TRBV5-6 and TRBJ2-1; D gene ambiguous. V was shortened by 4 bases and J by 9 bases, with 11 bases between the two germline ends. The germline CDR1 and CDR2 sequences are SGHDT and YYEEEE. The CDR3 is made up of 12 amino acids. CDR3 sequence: CASSHGRTEQFF. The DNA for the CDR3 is TGTGCCAGCAGCCATGGTCGCACTGAGCAGTTCTTC.